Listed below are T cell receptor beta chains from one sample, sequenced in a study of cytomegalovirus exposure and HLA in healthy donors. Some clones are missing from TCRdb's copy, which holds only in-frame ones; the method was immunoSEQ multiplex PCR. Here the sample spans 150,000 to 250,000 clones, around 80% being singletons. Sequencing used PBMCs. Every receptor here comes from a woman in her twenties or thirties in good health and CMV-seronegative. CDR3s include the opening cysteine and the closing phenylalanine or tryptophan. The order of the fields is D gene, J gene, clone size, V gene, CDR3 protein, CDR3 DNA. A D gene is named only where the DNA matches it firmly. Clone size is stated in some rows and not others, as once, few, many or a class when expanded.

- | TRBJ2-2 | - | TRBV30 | CAWSLVNTGELFF | TGTGCCTGGAGCTTAGTTAACACCGGGGAGCTGTTTTTT
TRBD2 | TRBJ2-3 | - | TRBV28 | CASSPGLAGHEDTQYF | TGTGCCAGCAGTCCAGGACTAGCGGGGCATGAAGATACGCAGTATTTT
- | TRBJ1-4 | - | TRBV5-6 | CASSRQNINEKLFF | TGTGCCAGCAGCCGACAGAACATTAATGAAAAACTGTTTTTT
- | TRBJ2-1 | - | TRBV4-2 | CASSHATTEDEQFF | TGTGCCAGCAGCCATGCCACCACCGAGGATGAGCAGTTCTTC
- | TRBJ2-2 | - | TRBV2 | CASSVGGTTGELFF | TGTGCCAGCAGTGTGGGCGGGACCACCGGGGAGCTGTTTTTT
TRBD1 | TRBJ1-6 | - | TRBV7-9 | CASSSPDRGGSPLHF | TGTGCCAGCAGCTCCCCCGACAGGGGAGGGTCACCCCTCCACTTT
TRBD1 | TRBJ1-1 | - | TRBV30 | CAWSRDRAAVGSNTEAFF | TGTGCCTGGAGCCGGGACAGGGCGGCGGTCGGGTCGAACACTGAAGCTTTCTTT
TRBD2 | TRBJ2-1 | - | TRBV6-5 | CASSYRTSGSHEQFF | TGTGCCAGCAGCTACAGGACTAGCGGGAGCCATGAGCAGTTCTTC
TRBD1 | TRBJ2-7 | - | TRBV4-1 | CASSAGGGTGMYEQYF | TGCGCCAGCAGCGCTGGGGGGGGGACAGGGATGTACGAGCAGTACTTC
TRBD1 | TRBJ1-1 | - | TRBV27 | CASSSRTGRTEAFF | TGTGCCAGCAGTTCAAGGACAGGGCGCACTGAAGCTTTCTTT
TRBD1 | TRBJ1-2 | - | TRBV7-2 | CASSPRTGLSKGYTF | TGTGCCAGCAGCCCGAGGACAGGGCTAAGTAAGGGCTACACCTTC
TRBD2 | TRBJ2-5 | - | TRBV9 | CASSLRPSSGKETQYF | TGTGCCAGCAGCCTCCGGCCCTCTAGCGGGAAAGAGACCCAGTACTTC
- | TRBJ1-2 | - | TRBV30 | CAWSVRGNGYTF | TGTGCCTGGAGTGTAAGGGGAAATGGCTACACCTTC
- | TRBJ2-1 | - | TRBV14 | CASSQGRGAPYNEQFF | TGTGCCAGCAGCCAAGGCCGGGGGGCACCCTACAATGAGCAGTTCTTC
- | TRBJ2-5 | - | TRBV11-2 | CASNLGGAETQYF | TGTGCCAGCAACCTAGGGGGAGCGGAGACCCAGTACTTC
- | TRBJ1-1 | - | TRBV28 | CASTPGGGGTEAFF | TGTGCCAGCACCCCGGGGGGGGGCGGCACTGAAGCTTTCTTT
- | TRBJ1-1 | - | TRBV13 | CASNVRFLNTEAFF | TGTGCCAGCAACGTCAGATTCTTGAACACTGAAGCTTTCTTT
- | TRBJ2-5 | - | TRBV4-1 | CASSHGLNLRETQYF | TGCGCCAGCAGCCACGGACTAAACTTAAGGGAGACCCAGTACTTC
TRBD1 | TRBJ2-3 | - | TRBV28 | CASSFQGAQYF | TGTGCCAGCAGTTTCCAGGGGGCGCAGTATTTT
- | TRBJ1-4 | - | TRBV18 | CASSPSDLREKLFF | TGTGCCAGCTCACCGAGTGACCTGCGGGAAAAACTGTTTTTT
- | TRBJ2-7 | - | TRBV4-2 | CASSQDSYTVSYEQYF | TGTGCCAGCAGCCAAGATTCCTATACAGTCTCCTACGAGCAGTACTTC
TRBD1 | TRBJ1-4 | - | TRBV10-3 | CAISEEIRSTGVIF | TGTGCCATCAGTGAAGAAATAAGGTCGACAGGGGTGATTTTT
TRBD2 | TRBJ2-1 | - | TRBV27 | CASSPGLAGGPEQFF | TGTGCCAGCAGTCCTGGACTAGCGGGGGGCCCTGAGCAGTTCTTC
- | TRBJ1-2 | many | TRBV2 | CASSEARRAYGYTF | TGTGCCAGCAGTGAAGCGCGGCGAGCGTATGGCTACACCTTC
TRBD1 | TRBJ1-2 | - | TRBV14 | CASSQDYLRDRDPGGYTF | TGTGCCAGCAGCCAAGACTACCTCCGGGACAGGGATCCGGGTGGCTACACCTTC
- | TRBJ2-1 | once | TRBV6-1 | CASYRVPSYNEQFF | TGTGCCAGCTACAGGGTTCCTTCCTACAATGAGCAGTTCTTC
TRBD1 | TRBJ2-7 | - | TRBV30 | CAWRPLRTGNHEQYF | TGTGCCTGGAGGCCCTTACGGACAGGGAACCACGAGCAGTACTTC
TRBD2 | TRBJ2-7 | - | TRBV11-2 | CASSLGAGGSYEQYF | TGTGCCAGCAGCTTAGGAGCGGGAGGGTCCTACGAGCAGTACTTC
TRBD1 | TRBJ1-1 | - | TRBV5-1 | CASSLDPGTGFQAFF | TGCGCCAGCAGCTTGGACCCCGGGACAGGGTTTCAAGCTTTCTTT
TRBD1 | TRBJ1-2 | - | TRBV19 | CASRTGLNGYTF | TGTGCCAGTAGGACAGGGTTGAATGGCTACACCTTC
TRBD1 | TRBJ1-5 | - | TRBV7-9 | CASSIGTGGFQPQHF | TGTGCCAGCAGCATCGGGACAGGGGGCTTTCAGCCCCAGCATTTT
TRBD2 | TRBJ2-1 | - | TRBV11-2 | CASSLQREAYNEQFF | TGTGCCAGCAGTTTACAGCGGGAGGCCTACAATGAGCAGTTCTTC
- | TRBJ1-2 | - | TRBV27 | CASSLSVGRQYNYGYTF | TGTGCCAGCAGTTTGAGCGTCGGGAGACAGTATAACTATGGCTACACCTTC
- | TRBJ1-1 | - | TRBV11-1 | CASSFTRLNTEAFF | TGTGCCAGCAGCTTCACTAGGCTGAACACTGAAGCTTTCTTT
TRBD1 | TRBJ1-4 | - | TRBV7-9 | CASSLGTGREKLFF | TGTGCCAGCAGCTTGGGGACAGGCAGGGAAAAACTGTTTTTT
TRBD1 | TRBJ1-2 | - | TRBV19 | CASSRDRVYGYTF | TGTGCCAGTTCTCGGGACAGGGTGTACGGCTACACCTTC
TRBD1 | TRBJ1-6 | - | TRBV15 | CATSRWGQSSYNSPLHF | TGTGCCACCAGCAGGTGGGGACAGAGCTCCTATAATTCACCCCTCCACTTT
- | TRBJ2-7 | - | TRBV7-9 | CASSLTSGLLGYEQYF | TGTGCCAGCAGCCTGACGAGTGGACTACTGGGGTACGAGCAGTACTTC
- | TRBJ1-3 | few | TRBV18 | CASSPRGVSYTIYF | TGTGCCAGCTCACCCAGGGGTGTTTCGTACACCATATATTTT
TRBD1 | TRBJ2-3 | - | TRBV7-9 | CASSISTGTGGPDTQYF | TGTGCCAGCAGCATTTCCACCGGGACAGGGGGTCCAGATACGCAGTATTTT
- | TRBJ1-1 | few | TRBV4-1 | CASSQGTETGNTEAFF | TGCGCCAGCAGCCAAGGAACCGAAACAGGGAACACTGAAGCTTTCTTT
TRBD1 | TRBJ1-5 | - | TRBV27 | CASSSHRQGDQPQHF | TGTGCCAGCAGTTCCCACCGACAGGGCGATCAGCCCCAGCATTTT
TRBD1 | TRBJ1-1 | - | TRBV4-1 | CASSQVPQGLNTEAFF | TGCGCCAGCAGCCAAGTTCCACAGGGGTTGAACACTGAAGCTTTCTTT
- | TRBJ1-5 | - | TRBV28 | CASSLWGREHQPQHF | TGTGCCAGTTCGTTGTGGGGCAGAGAGCATCAGCCCCAGCATTTT
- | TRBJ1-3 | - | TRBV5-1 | CASSSLPRDTSGNTIYF | TGCGCCAGCAGCTCCCTCCCCCGGGATACCTCTGGAAACACCATATATTTT
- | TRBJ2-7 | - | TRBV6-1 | CASSEAPHVEQYF | TGTGCCAGCAGTGAGGCTCCTCACGTGGAGCAGTACTTC
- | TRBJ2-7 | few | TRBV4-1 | CASSPSGLGGKEQYF | TGCGCCAGCAGCCCCTCTGGACTAGGGGGGAAGGAGCAGTACTTC
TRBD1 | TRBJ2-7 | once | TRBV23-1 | CASSPHRPRHRGPEYF | TGCGCCAGCAGTCCCCACCGCCCCCGGCACAGGGGCCCAGAGTACTTC
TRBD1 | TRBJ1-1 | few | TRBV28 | CASGTANTEAFF | TGTGCCAGTGGGACAGCGAACACTGAAGCTTTCTTT
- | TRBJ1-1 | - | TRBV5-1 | CASSLIETEAFF | TGCGCCAGCAGCTTGATAGAGACTGAAGCTTTCTTT
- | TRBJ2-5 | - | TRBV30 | CAWSPTEETQYF | TGTGCCTGGAGTCCCACCGAGGAGACCCAGTACTTC